Below are 2 T cell receptor beta chains sequenced from a single sample in a study of CD8+CD57+ T cells in acquired aplastic anemia. TCR beta VDJ and CDR3 profiling used genomic DNA as template. TCRdb re-called the reads through MiXCR, storing one row per CDR3 protein. The table shows about 200,000 distinct CDR3 sequences, with 30% to 35% occurring only once. Specimen: sorted CD4+, CD8+, or CD8+CD57+ T cells (not recorded which) from PBMCs. All receptors come from a human donor in good health, serving as a control.

This clonotype was seen at least ten times. This chain uses TRBV5-4 with TRBJ1-4; perhaps TRBD1 as D (5 bases). This CDR3 has 15 amino acids. Trimming removed 4 bases at V and 5 bases at J, with 15 bases between. Germline loops: CDR1 SGHNT, CDR2 YYREEE (reference sequence). The CDR3 DNA reads as TGTGCCAGCAGCGCCGCTGACAGTGGCAATGAAAAACTGTTTTTT. This gives the protein CASSAADSGNEKLFF.

At least ten counts were recorded for this clonotype. J is TRBJ1-2 and V is TRBV20-1; TRBD1 might be the D (5 bases). V was shortened by 6 bases and J by 4 bases, with 24 bases between the two germline ends. Germline V gene lookup returns CDR1 DFQATT and CDR2 SNEGSKA (reference sequence). This CDR3 has 16 amino acids. Here the CDR3 reads CSATPPTGQTAYGYTF. In nucleotides, the CDR3 is TGCAGTGCCACACCCCCAACGGGGCAGACTGCCTATGGCTACACCTTC.